Given below is one T cell receptor (beta chain) in context. This receptor's antigen is unknown. No much larger clone is present one base from it, and per-base qualities are unavailable. Including cysteine and phenylalanine, the CDR3 has 15 amino acids. Only the CDR3 region is kept as DNA, spanning 45 bases read in frame from base 1. CDR1 and CDR2, per the germline V gene, are SNHLY and FYNNEI. Compared with germline, V lacks 6 bases and J lacks 4 bases; bases without a gene match: 7. In total, 666 healthy bone marrow donors made up the cohort. Cohort members were all nominally healthy when sampled, although unrecorded immune exposures were likely present. The donor was CMV seropositive and belonged to the group of 250 to 300 seropositive cohort members. Each donor provided a peripheral blood sample, and peripheral blood mononuclear cells were used for TCR beta sequencing. The Qiagen DNeasy Blood Extraction Kit was used to extract genomic DNA from the blood cell samples.

Library generation was performed with the immunoSEQ multiplex PCR assay. The multiplex PCR relied on a mix of 60 forward primers for TCR Vbeta segments and 13 reverse primers for TCR Jbeta segments. A multiplex PCR assay on genomic DNA amplified the CDR3 region of rearranged TCR beta genes. The Illumina HiSeq System was used to sequence the amplified TCR beta libraries as 87-base-pair reads. Per the source publication's procedure: A later analysis tallied 80 million to 95 million unique TCR beta chains across the 700 or so repertoires, and approximately 9.9 million of those chains were shared by two or more donors. A nearest-neighbor algorithm error-corrected the raw reads and collapsed the reads into unique sequences, merging closely related sequences to remove PCR and sequencing errors. To assign V, D and J gene segments, CDR3 sequences were aligned to IMGT reference sequences. For a sequence to be retained, at least a six-nucleotide match to both a V gene segment and a J gene segment was required. A rearrangement was called productive if the CDR3 had no stop codons and remained in frame with V and J, and every other rearrangement was called non-productive. Following IMGT convention, CDR3 was defined as the stretch from the second conserved V-encoded cysteine up to the conserved J-encoded phenylalanine. The earlier analysis of approximately 500 of the donors excluded sequences that lacked an unambiguous match to a single V gene segment. An earlier analysis of several hundred of the donors called V segments functional above 56.7% productive rearrangements and segregating when the between-donor standard deviation exceeded 5%. A statistical classification framework was developed to diagnose cytomegalovirus status using the catalog of TCR beta chain sequences. In a later analysis, TCR nucleotide sequences were compared against IMGT/GENE-DB human TR gene sequences so that V and J genes could be assigned. Using the TCRdist pipeline, a later analysis assigned CDR3 sequences along with most-parsimonious VDJ recombination scenarios. In a later analysis, each TCR beta chain was defined by its CDR3 amino acid sequence together with its V-gene family, and reads lacking a unique V-gene family were excluded. A later analysis removed 600 or so highly shared, low-generation-probability nucleotide sequences to deal with suspected cross-contamination and a sequencing artifact. A later analysis calculated a clonal expansion index for each public chain from normalized within-repertoire ranks of inferred template counts. Generation probabilities in a later analysis came from a VDJ recombination model fitted to out-of-frame rearrangements, and those results were checked against IGoR. In a later analysis, hypergeometric tests were used to score TCR-TCR, TCR-HLA and TCR-CMV co-occurrence, with a repertoire-size bias correction applied to TCR pairs. In a later analysis, false discovery rates were estimated by permuting HLA or CMV assignments 20 times. In a later analysis, co-occurring TCRs were grouped using DBSCAN, with TCRdist sequence similarity added in when clustering inside HLA-allele-positive subsets. Repertoires with fewer than 30,000 or more than 120,000 public chains, plus five repertoires with anomalous nucleotide sharing, were excluded from co-occurrence clustering. As stored in TCRdb, this immuneACCESS dataset retains in-frame rearrangements with V and J assigned. A fraction of the clones does not appear; measured against another copy, unresolved V genes explain less than half of the discrepancy, and the remainder lacks a known reason. D and trimming were read from the DNA, whereas the V and J calls and clone size are those reported in that table. Across this sample there are roughly 140,000 clones, with about four fifths seen only once. The ten most abundant clones make up 4.5% to 6% of the sample.

These data originate in a study of cytomegalovirus exposure and HLA in healthy donors (TCRdb year 2017). In the study overall: An earlier analysis of 587 of the donors reported under 300 Gb of sequence data and 117 million unique TCR beta sequences obtained from roughly 180 million T cells. An early release covering roughly 640 HLA-typed donors comprised 250 to 350 gigabases of sequencing data and around 85 million unique TCR sequences. Of the approximately 370 genotyped donors, 70% to 90% were placed in the genetic ancestry cluster associated with self-reported Caucasian donors. The study aimed to test whether signatures of past pathogen exposure could be identified by cataloging public T cell receptors. The study profiled the T cell repertoires of under 850 subjects by immunosequencing and related them to cytomegalovirus serostatus. In addition to the first cohort of 666 subjects, a separate validation cohort of 120 different subjects was used. The study combined high-throughput TCR immunosequencing, statistical association of individual TCRs with disease status, and machine learning to predict cytomegalovirus infection status. To study patterns of TCR occurrence, a later analysis re-analyzed previously published TCR beta repertoires from hundreds of donors and added high-resolution HLA genotyping. The later analysis used no new phenotypic data to find candidate immune exposures, relying instead on TCR beta sequences and their occurrence across donors. An earlier analysis of approximately 500 of the donors applied high-throughput TCR beta sequencing to assess whether each TCR beta V gene segment acted as functional or pseudogenic. Donor age, sex, ethnicity and CMV serostatus were collected together with the repertoire data. Genome-wide SNP genotypes for about 65% of the 666 donors were used in a later genetic analysis, which treated that subset as a discovery cohort. All discovery cohort repertoires had been generated using a single sequencing platform. HLA typing included class I and class II loci at four-digit resolution. Typing coverage differed by locus: A, B, C, DRB1 and DQB1 were typed in roughly 629-640 donors, DQA1 in 522, DPA1 in around 580, and DPB1 in around 490. Several DR-DQ haplotypes were handled as single units for association and clustering because linkage in the cohort was strong. Among about 410 genotyped donors of the cohort, an average of about 220,000 unique TCR beta nucleotide sequences was sequenced per donor, of which about 18% were non-productive. What the study reported, not specific to this receptor: In the study, around 150 TCR beta chains were listed as associated with cytomegalovirus. For the cohort, immune exposure information was limited to CMV serostatus. A later analysis reported that several top co-occurrence clusters appeared linked to parvovirus B19, influenza, CMV and Epstein-Barr virus. Cytomegalovirus status was reported to be diagnosed by the classifier with high specificity and sensitivity in both the original and validation cohorts. Some IMGT-functional V segments, including TRBV6-2 and TRBV6-3, could not be distinguished by the 87-base-pair reads and were therefore excluded. A later analysis found that most CMV-associated TCR beta chains appeared HLA-restricted, with HLA associations seemingly driven largely by CMV exposure. The authors suggested that the approach could potentially be extended to other disease states and immunological phenotypes. Broadly in line with IMGT annotations, most TCR beta V segments showed up in productive rearrangements about 87% or about 30% of the time in an earlier analysis of under 700 of the donors. Because HLA typing was missing for some donors at each locus, association tests included only the typed subset. This cohort had only TCR beta chains sequenced, and the lack of alpha or paired-chain data limited which features could be detected. Linkage disequilibrium might explain the correlated functional status among segregating V segments, but an unknown experimental factor could not be ruled out. In vitro tests confirmed that a few of the cytomegalovirus-associated TCR beta chains recognize cytomegalovirus antigens. Because counts were too low, approximately 18 rarely observed V segments, including chromosome 9 orphons, were excluded from the earlier analysis of under 650 of the donors. An association between a missense DCLRE1C variant and V-gene and J-gene trimming of TCR beta chains was found in a later genetic analysis and replicated in an independent cohort. A further reported finding was that TCR beta sequences accurately predicted the HLA-A and HLA-B alleles for most subjects in the first cohort. In a later analysis, the rate of TCR association differed among HLA loci, with DRB1 alleles having the most associated TCRs and HLA-C alleles having the fewest. When HLA alleles, especially DR and DQ, strongly co-occurred, TCR associations were difficult to assign to individual alleles. Most TCR sequences were seen in very few donors, while some public TCRs were found in many individuals. Compared with equally common non-associated chains, HLA-associated TCR beta chains in a later analysis were more clonally expanded and had lower generation probabilities. A cluster of highly shared sequence variants was judged likely to be a technical artifact of the sequencing pipeline. A later analysis associated 15,000 or so TCR beta sequences with specific HLA alleles at a false discovery rate of 0.05. Compared with the roughly 710-donor mean, donors in an Asian-associated ancestry cluster had fewer N-insertions in productive TCRs, according to a later genetic analysis. Sequencing depth was assumed to be roughly uniform across donors in the presence/absence analyses, though that assumption may not hold.

The chain is encoded by TRBV2 joined to TRBJ2-5; 11 of the junction bases match TRBD1. The sequence was collected from a man aged 30-40 years in good health and CMV-seropositive. The sequenced sample was PBMCs. The CDR3 has the sequence CASSRTGGLVETQYF. The nucleotide sequence is TGTGCCAGCAGCCGGACAGGGGGCCTGGTAGAGACCCAGTACTTC. Reference TRBV2 and TRBJ2-5 proteins supply the regions before and after the CDR3; the full variable domain is: EPEVTQTPSHQVTQMGQEVILRCVPISNHLYFYWYRQILGQKVEFLVSFYNNEISEKSEIFDDQFSVERPDGSNFTLKIRSTKLEDSAMYFCASSRTGGLVETQYFGPGTRLLVL.